This T cell receptor beta chain originates from a study of T cell changes during pregnancy in multiple sclerosis. This clone is a singleton in its sample. Data came from immunoSEQ multiplex PCR; TCRdb stores just in-frame clones and leaves some out. The table shows 25,000 to 35,000 clones, with about 86% occurring only once. This TCR came from a female donor in good health, enrolled as a control in a pregnancy study. This material consisted of CD4+ T cells from peripheral blood mononuclear cells, taken in the first trimester of pregnancy.

This chain's CDR3 is CASSYSGVYNEQFF. The DNA for the CDR3 is TGTGCCAGCAGTTACTCGGGAGTCTACAATGAGCAGTTCTTC. The chain recombines TRBV6-6 with TRBJ2-1; D is perhaps TRBD2 (5 bases). The germline V and J ends were trimmed by 0 bases and 3 bases, with 6 bases remaining between them. Germline V gene data show CDR1 as MNHNY and CDR2 as SVGAGI (reference sequence). This CDR3 region has 14 residues.